Given below is one TCR beta chain in context. No antigen is known for it. Using immunoSEQ multiplex PCR, the repertoire was profiled, and TCRdb retains in-frame clones only, with some absent. The sample comprises over a million clones, about 76% of which are singletons, and about 1.4% rests with the top ten. These data belong to a study of shared clonotypes between healthy human individuals. Caucasian adults living in Nashville, Tennessee, provided all samples. V shed 4 bases and J shed 5 bases, with 18 bases lying between them. From germline, CDR1 is MNHEY and CDR2 SVGAGI. The CDR3 spans 15 residues. Findings and limits, study-wide: In a handful of donors, roughly 5.2% of naive CD4 clonotypes appeared in common.

This chain joins TRBV6-5 and TRBJ2-7; D may match TRBD1 or TRBD2 (5 bases each). Specimen: memory CD4+ T cells sorted from blood. This sample's subset: CD45RA-negative fraction. The clonotype originates from a man aged 18 to 29 in good health. CDR3 in amino acids: CASSLSGGGDNEQYF. The CDR3 DNA follows: TGTGCCAGCAGTTTATCCGGTGGGGGTGACAACGAGCAGTACTTC.